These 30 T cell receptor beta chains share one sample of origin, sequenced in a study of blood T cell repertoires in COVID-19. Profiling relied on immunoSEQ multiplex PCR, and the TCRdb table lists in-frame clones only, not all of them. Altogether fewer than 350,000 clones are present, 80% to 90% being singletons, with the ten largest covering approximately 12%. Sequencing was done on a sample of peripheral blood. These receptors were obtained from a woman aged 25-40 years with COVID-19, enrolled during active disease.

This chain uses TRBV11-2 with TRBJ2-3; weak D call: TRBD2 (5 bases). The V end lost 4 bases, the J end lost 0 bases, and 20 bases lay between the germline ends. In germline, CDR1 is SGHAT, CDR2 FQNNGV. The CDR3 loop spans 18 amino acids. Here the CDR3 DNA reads TGTGCCAGCAGCTACATACTCACGGGATCCCCCAGCACAGATACGCAGTATTTT. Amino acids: CASSYILTGSPSTDTQYF.

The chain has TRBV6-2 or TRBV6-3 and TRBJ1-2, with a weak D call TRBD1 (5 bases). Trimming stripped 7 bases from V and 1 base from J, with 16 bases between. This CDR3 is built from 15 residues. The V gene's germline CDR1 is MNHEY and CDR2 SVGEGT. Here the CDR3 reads CASTPRTGFNYGYTF. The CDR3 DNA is TGTGCCAGCACCCCCCGTACAGGTTTTAACTATGGCTACACCTTC.

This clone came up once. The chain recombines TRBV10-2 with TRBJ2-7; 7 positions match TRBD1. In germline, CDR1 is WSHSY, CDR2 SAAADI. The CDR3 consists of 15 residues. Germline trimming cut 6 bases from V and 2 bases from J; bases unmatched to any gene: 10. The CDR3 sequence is CASRGTASWTYEQYF. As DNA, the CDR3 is TGCGCCAGCAGGGGGACAGCCTCTTGGACCTACGAGCAGTACTTC.

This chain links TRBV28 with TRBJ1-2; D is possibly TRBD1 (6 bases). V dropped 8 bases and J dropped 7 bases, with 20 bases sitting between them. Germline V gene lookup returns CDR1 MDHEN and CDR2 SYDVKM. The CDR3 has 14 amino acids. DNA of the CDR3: TGTGCCAGCGGAACTGCGGCCAGGGGCCCTGGCTACACCTTC. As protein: CASGTAARGPGYTF.

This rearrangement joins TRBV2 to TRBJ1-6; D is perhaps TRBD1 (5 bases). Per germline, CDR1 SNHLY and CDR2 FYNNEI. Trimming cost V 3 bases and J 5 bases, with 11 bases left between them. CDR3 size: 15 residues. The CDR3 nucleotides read TGTGCCAGCAGTGACAGGGTCATGAATAATTCACCCCTCCACTTT. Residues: CASSDRVMNNSPLHF. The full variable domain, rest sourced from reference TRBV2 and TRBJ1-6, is EPEVTQTPSHQVTQMGQEVILRCVPISNHLYFYWYRQILGQKVEFLVSFYNNEISEKSEIFDDQFSVERPDGSNFTLKIRSTKLEDSAMYFCASSDRVMNNSPLHFGNGTRLTVT.

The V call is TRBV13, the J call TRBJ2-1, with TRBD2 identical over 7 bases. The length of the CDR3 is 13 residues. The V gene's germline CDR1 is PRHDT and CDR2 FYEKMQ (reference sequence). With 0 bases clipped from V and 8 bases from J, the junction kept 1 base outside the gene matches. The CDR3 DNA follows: TGTGCCAGCAGCTTAGGTCGGGGGGATGAGCAGTTCTTC. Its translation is CASSLGRGDEQFF.

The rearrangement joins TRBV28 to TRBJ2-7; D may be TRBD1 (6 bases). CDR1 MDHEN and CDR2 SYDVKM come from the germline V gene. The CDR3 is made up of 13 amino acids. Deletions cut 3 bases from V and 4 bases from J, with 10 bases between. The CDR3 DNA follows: TGTGCCAGCAGTTTCGACAGGATGTACGAGCAGTACTTC. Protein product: CASSFDRMYEQYF.

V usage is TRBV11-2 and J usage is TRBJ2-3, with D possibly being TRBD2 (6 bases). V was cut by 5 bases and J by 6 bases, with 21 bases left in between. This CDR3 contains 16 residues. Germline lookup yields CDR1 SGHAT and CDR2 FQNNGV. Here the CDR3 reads CASSPIRRTTPDTQYF. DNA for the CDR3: TGTGCCAGCAGCCCGATTAGGCGGACTACTCCGGATACGCAGTATTTT.

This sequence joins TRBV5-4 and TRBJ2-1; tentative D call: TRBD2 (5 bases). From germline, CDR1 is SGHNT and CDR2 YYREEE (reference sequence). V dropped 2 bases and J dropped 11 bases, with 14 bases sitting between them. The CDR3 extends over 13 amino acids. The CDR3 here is CASSLEDGKKQFF. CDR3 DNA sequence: TGTGCCAGCAGCTTAGAGGACGGGAAAAAGCAGTTCTTC.

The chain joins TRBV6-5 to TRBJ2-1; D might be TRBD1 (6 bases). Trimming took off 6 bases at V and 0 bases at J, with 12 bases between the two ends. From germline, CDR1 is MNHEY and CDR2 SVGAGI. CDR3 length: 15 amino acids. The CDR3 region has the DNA TGTGCCAGCAGGCCGGGACATAGCTCCTACAATGAGCAGTTCTTC. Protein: CASRPGHSSYNEQFF.

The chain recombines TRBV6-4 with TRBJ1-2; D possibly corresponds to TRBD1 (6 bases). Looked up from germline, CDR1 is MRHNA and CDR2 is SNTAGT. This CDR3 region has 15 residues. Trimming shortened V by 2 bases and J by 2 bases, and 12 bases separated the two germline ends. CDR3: CASSDTTTGNYGYTF. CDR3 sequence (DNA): TGTGCCAGCAGTGACACCACTACAGGGAACTATGGCTACACCTTC.

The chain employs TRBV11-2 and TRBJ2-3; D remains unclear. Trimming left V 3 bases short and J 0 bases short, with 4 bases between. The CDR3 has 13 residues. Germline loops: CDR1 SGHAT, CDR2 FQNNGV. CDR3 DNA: TGTGCCAGCAGCTTTGGCAGCACAGATACGCAGTATTTT. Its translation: CASSFGSTDTQYF. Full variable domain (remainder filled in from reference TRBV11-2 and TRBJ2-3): EAGVAQSPRYKIIEKRQSVAFWCNPISGHATLYWYQQILGQGPKLLIQFQNNGVVDDSQLPKDRFSAERLKGVDSTLKIQPAKLEDSAVYLCASSFGSTDTQYFGPGTRLTVL.

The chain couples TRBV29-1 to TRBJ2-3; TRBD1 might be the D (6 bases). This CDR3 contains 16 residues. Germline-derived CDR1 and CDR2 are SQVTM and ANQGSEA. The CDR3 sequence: CGLYISDRVSTDTQYF. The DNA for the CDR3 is TGCGGTCTATACATTTCGGACAGAGTTAGCACAGATACGCAGTATTTT.

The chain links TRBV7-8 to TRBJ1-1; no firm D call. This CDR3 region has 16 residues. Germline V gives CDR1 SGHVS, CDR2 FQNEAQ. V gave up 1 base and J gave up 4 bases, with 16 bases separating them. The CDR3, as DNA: TGTGCCAGCAGCTTAGGAGGCGCAGGAGGAAGCACTGAAGCTTTCTTT. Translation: CASSLGGAGGSTEAFF. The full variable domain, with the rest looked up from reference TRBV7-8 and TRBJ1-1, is GAGVSQSPRYKVAKRGQDVALRCDPISGHVSLFWYQQALGQGPEFLTYFQNEAQLDKSGLPSDRFFAERPEGSVSTLKIQRTQQEDSAVYLCASSLGGAGGSTEAFFGQGTRLTVV.

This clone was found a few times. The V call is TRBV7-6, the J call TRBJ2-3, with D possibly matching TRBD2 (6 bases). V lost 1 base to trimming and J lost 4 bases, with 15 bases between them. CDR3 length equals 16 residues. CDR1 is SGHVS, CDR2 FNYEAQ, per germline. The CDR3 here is CASSLGGVLGADTQYF. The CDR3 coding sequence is TGTGCCAGCAGCTTAGGCGGGGTTCTTGGCGCAGATACGCAGTATTTT. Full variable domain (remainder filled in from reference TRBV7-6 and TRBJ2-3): GAGVSQSPRYKVTKRGQDVALRCDPISGHVSLYWYRQALGQGPEFLTYFNYEAQQDKSGLPNDRFSAERPEGSISTLTIQRTEQRDSAMYRCASSLGGVLGADTQYFGPGTRLTVL.

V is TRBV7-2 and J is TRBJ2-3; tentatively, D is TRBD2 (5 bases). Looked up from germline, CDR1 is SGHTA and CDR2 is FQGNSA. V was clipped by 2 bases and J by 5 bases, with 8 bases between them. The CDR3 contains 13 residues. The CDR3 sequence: CASSLLREDTQYF. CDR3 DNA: TGTGCCAGCAGCTTACTTCGGGAAGATACGCAGTATTTT.

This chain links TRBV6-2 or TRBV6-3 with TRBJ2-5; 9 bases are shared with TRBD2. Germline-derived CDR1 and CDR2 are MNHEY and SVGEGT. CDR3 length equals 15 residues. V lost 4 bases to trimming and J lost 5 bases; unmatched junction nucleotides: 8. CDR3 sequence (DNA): TGTGCCAGCAGTTTTGAGGCGGGGGGGGTGGAGACCCAGTACTTC. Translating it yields CASSFEAGGVETQYF.

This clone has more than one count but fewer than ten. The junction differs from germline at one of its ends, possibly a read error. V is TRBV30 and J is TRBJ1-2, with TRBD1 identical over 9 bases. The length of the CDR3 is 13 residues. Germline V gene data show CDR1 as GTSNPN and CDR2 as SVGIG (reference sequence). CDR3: CAWTPGQGVLLAF. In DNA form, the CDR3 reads TGTGCCTGGACACCGGGACAGGGCGTCCTTCTCGCCTTC.

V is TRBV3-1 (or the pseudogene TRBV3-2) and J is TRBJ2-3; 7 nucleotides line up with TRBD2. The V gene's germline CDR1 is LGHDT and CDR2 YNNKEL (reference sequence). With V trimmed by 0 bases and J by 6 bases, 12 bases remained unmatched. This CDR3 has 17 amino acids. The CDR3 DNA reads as TGTGCCAGCAGCCAAGACCCAAGGCTGCGGGGGTGGGATACGCAGTATTTT. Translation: CASSQDPRLRGWDTQYF.

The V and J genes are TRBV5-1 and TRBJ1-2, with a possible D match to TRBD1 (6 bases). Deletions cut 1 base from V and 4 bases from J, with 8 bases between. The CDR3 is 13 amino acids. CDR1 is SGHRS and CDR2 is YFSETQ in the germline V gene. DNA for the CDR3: TGCGCCAGCAGCTTGACAGGGTTCTATGGCTACACCTTC. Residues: CASSLTGFYGYTF.

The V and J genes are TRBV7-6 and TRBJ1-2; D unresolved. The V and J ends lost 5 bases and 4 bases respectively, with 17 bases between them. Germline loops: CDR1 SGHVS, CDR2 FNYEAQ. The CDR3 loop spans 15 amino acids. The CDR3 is CASSPTGISGYGYTF. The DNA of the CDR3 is TGTGCCAGCAGCCCAACGGGGATCTCGGGCTATGGCTACACCTTC.

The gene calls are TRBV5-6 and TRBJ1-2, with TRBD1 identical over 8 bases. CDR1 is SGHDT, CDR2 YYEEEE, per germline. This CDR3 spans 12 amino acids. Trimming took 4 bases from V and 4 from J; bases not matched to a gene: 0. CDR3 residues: CASSGQGYGYTF. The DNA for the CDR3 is TGTGCCAGCAGCGGACAGGGCTATGGCTACACCTTC.

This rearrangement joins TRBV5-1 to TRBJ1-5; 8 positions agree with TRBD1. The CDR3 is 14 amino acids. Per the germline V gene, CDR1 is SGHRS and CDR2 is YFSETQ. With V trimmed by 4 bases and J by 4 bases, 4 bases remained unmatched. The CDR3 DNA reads TGCGCCAGCAGCGGAGGACAGGGAAATCAGCCCCAGCATTTT. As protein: CASSGGQGNQPQHF.

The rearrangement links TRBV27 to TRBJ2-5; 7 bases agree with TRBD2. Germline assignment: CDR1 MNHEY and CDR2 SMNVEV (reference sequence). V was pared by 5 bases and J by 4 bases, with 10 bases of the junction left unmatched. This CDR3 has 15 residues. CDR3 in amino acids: CASSMTSWEGETQYF. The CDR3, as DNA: TGTGCCAGCAGTATGACTAGCTGGGAGGGAGAGACCCAGTACTTC.

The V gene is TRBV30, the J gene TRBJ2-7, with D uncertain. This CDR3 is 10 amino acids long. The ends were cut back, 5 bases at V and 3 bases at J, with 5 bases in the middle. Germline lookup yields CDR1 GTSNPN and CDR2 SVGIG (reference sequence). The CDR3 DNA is TGTGCCTGGGGCAGCTACGAGCAGTACTTC. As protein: CAWGSYEQYF. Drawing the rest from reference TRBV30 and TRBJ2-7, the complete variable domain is SQTIHQWPATLVQPVGSPLSLECTVEGTSNPNLYWYRQAAGRGLQLLFYSVGIGQISSEVPQNLSASRPQDRQFILSSKKLLLSDSGFYLCAWGSYEQYFGPGTRLTVT.

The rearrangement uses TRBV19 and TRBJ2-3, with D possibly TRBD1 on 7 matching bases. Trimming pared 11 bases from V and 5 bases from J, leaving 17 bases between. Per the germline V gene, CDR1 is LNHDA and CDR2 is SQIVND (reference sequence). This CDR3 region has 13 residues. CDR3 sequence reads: CAGGTALGDTQYF. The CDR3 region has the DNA TGTGCCGGAGGGACAGCCCTGGGAGATACGCAGTATTTT.

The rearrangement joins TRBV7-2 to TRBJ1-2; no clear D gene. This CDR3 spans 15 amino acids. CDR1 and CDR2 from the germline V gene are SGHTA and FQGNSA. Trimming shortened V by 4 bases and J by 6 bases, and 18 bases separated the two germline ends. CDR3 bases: TGTGCCAGCAGCTACTCTCTCGGAAGCGAAGATGGCTACACCTTC. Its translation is CASSYSLGSEDGYTF.

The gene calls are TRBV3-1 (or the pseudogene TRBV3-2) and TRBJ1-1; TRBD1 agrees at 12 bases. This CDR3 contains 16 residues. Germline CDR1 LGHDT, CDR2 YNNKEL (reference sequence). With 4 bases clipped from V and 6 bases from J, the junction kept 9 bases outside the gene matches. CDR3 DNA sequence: TGTGCCAGCAGCCCTGGGACAGGGGGCGCAACCCCTGAAGCTTTCTTT. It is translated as CASSPGTGGATPEAFF.

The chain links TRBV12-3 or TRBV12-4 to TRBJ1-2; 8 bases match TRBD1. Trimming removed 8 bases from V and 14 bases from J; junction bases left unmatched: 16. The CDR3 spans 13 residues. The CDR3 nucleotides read TGTGCCAGCCCTCCGACCCTCGGACAGGGTGGGACCTTC. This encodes CASPPTLGQGGTF.

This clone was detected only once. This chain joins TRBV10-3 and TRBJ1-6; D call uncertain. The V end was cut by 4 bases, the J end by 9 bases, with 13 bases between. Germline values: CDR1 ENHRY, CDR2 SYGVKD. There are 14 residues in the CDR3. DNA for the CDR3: TGTGCCATCAGTGTTGCCCCTCAGATTTCACCCCTCCACTTT. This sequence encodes CAISVAPQISPLHF.